This T cell receptor (beta chain) was sequenced for a study of blood T cells in healthy people across ages. The CDR3 is made up of 15 amino acids. Germline V gene lookup returns CDR1 LNHNV and CDR2 YYDKDF (reference sequence). V gave up 7 bases and J gave up 3 bases, with 17 bases separating them. Concerning this clonotype itself: Its antigen is undetermined.

A second PCR of roughly 6 to 12 cycles used a sample-barcoded 5' primer and a J-beta primer mix. One entry per CDR3 protein results from TCRdb running MiXCR on the 5' RACE reads. The repertoire holds about 680,000 distinct CDR3 sequences, with about half as singletons. Each sample provided at least 5 micrograms of extracted total RNA. Findings of the study overall: Total diversity from one million sequenced T cells was likely underestimated.

This chain joins TRBV15 and TRBJ2-3, with D possibly TRBD1 on 7 matching bases. This sequence originates from a woman aged 60 to 75 in good health. The specimen sequenced was blood. CDR3 residues: CATTGGSLKTDTQYF. For the CDR3, the DNA is TGTGCCACCACAGGGGGGTCGTTGAAAACAGATACGCAGTATTTT. The complete variable domain, with remaining parts taken from reference TRBV15 and TRBJ2-3, reads DAMVIQNPRYQVTQFGKPVTLSCSQTLNHNVMYWYQQKSSQAPKLLFHYYDKDFNNEADTPDNFQSRRPNTSFCFLDIRSPGLGDTAMYLCATTGGSLKTDTQYFGPGTRLTVL.